This TCR beta chain stems from a study of molecular identifiers for immune sequencing clone quantification (dated by TCRdb to between 2018 and 2020). For the study in its entirety: For a replicate experiment, RNA from approximately 20,000 or 100,000 naive CD8 T cells was divided into five aliquots, and four of the five aliquots were sequenced. This methods study used CD8 T cells to benchmark TCR RNA copy counting and molecular-identifier clustering-based TCR repertoire sequencing (MIDCIRS).

Libraries of naive CD8 T cells were built from approximately 20,000 to 1,000,000 sorted cells, with 10%, 30% or 50% of the purified RNA used. On a BD FACSAria II, naive CD8 T cells were FACS-sorted as CD8+CD4-CCR7+CD45RA+ and collected into RLT Plus buffer. Detection sensitivity was tested by spiking Jurkat RNA equal to some 10 TCR copies' worth into samples containing 20,000-1,000,000 naive CD8 T cells. Enrichment of CD8 T cells was done with RosetteSep CD8+ T Cell Enrichment Cocktail plus Ficoll-Paque, and ACK red cell lysis came afterward. Inclusive of the bounding cysteine and phenylalanine, the CDR3 is 12 residues long. The kept DNA is CDR3 alone, 36 bases in frame from the first base. What the study reported, not specific to this receptor: Clones above 20 RNA copies held over 99% of molecules in CMV-specific effector cells but under 1% in naive cells. Modeling estimated about three recovered TCR RNA copies per cell, compared with 9.5 to 10 by digital PCR, which implies approximately 30% capture efficiency. Without barcode sub-clustering, chimeric consensus sequences inflated TCR diversity; chimeras reached as high as 47%. Even against a background of about 960,000 naive CD8 T cells, spiked-in Jurkat TCR RNA amounting to a single cell's worth was reported to be detectable. Spiked-in Jurkat TCR RNA (approximately 10 copies' worth), which is not part of the donor repertoire, was contained in the naive libraries. Highly expanded clone sizes could be underestimated because identical TCR molecules may share a barcode.

For this clonotype: Its antigen is still unknown. The junction differs from germline at one of its ends, possibly a read error.

The library was obtained by PCR. Instrument on record: NextSeq 500. Bulk TCR libraries were made following a previously described method, with the TCR primers given in Table S5. Purification of total RNA was performed with the Qiagen AllPrep DNA/RNA kit. Reads from multiple sequencing runs of the same library were pooled before analysis. The paper's data handling went like this. Only reads with exact TCR constant sequence were kept, trimmed to 150 nt, and grouped by their 12-nt molecular barcodes. Reads in each barcode group were sub-clustered using a 15% Levenshtein threshold, and a quality-weighted consensus sequence was built for each RNA molecule. Non-functional sequences were excluded, and lower-count sequences lying one edit away from another sequence were also excluded. Barcode sub-clusters with fewer than 20% of the maximum read count were removed, based on fitting two negative binomial distributions. TCRdb took the public reads, trimmed them with fastp at Q25, ran MiXCR for clone calling and kept in-frame beta chains. Rows matching on CDR3 protein sequence are summarized as one entry with the most common DNA and genes. TCRdb, not the authors, supplied the V and J calls. Within this sample are about 40,000 distinct CDR3 sequences, with approximately 24% of them counted one time only. The top ten clones comprise about 0.93% of the sample.

Sequences were obtained from naive CD8+ T cells from blood, with Jurkat cell RNA spiked in. The label giving this sample's cell subset or site can be read as: FACS-sorted CD8+CD4-CCR7+CD45RA+ naive T cells. The sequence links TRBV12-3 or TRBV12-4 to TRBJ2-5; the D gene is tentatively TRBD1 or TRBD2, each matching 5 bases. This receptor was obtained from a human donor in good health. Some libraries in this study had Jurkat cell RNA spiked in. The CDR3: CASKGLGETQLF. Here is the DNA: TGTGCCAGCAAAGGGTTAGGGGAGACCCAGCTCTTC.